This TCR beta chain was recovered during a study of T cells after yellow fever vaccination. Study-wide background: Fractions containing few cells were prepared with SMART-Seq v4 Ultra Low Input.

The junction had 5 bases not matched to a gene; V was cut back by 4 bases and J by 5 bases. Germline lookup yields CDR1 SGHRS and CDR2 YFSETQ. The CDR3 is made up of 13 amino acids. This clonotype showed up many times. TCRdb re-called the 5' RACE reads with MiXCR, one entry per CDR3 protein. The data contain around 260,000 distinct CDR3 sequences, around 4.9% of them singletons. The TCR was taken from a man aged 18 to 29 who received the YFV17D yellow fever vaccine. V usage is TRBV5-1 and J usage is TRBJ2-5; TRBD2 aligns across 7 bases. The starting material was CD4+ T cells sorted from PBMCs, obtained on the day of the yellow fever booster vaccination. The CDR3 region is CASSPRGVETQYF. In DNA form, the CDR3 reads TGCGCCAGCAGCCCCCGGGGGGTGGAGACCCAGTACTTC.